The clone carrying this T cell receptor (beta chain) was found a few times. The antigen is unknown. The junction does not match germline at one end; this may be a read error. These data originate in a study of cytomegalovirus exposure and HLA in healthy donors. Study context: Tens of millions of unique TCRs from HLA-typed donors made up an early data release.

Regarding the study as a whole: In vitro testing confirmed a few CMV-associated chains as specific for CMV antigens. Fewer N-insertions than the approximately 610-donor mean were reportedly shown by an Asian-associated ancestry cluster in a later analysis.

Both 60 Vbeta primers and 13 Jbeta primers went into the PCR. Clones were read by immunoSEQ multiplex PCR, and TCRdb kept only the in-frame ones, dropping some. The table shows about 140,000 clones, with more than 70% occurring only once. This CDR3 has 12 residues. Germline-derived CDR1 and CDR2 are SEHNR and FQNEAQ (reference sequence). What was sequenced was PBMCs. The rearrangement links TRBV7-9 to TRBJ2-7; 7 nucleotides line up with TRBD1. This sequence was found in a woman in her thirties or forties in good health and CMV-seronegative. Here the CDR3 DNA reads TGTTCCAGCAGCCCCACAGGGGACGAGCAGTACTTC. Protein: CSSSPTGDEQYF.